The 23 T cell receptor beta chains in this list originate from one sample, sequenced in a study of post-analysis software for immune sequencing data. Whole-study findings and limits: About five TRBV segments (TRBV5-6, TRBV5-1 and TRBV20-1 among them) occurred more frequently in patients than in controls.

No antigens are known for them. Unique molecular identifiers were present in the TCR beta cDNA libraries. TCRdb re-derived calls from the PCR reads in MiXCR, one entry per CDR3 protein. The sample has about 170,000 distinct CDR3 sequences, about 32% seen once. The sample consisted of blood. The receptors were gathered from a girl aged 5 to 17 with multiple sclerosis.

The V gene is TRBV28, the J gene TRBJ1-1; D is unclear. V was pared by 3 bases and J by 3 bases, with 17 bases between. Per the germline V gene, CDR1 is MDHEN and CDR2 is SYDVKM. The CDR3 contains 16 residues. CDR3 region: CASSFVARAGYTEAFF. The CDR3 DNA sequence: TGTGCCAGCAGTTTCGTAGCGCGCGCTGGGTACACTGAAGCTTTCTTT.

This clonotype was picked up a small number of times. The chain links TRBV7-2 to TRBJ2-3; D remains ambiguous. Germline-derived CDR1 and CDR2 are SGHTA and FQGNSA. Between the trimmed V and J ends, which lost 1 base and 1 base, there was a span of 15 bases. This CDR3 has 17 amino acids. CDR3 nucleotide sequence: TGTGCCAGCAGCTTAGTGGCCCAGTCGCCGGGCACAGATACGCAGTATTTT. It translates to CASSLVAQSPGTDTQYF.

This clonotype was found many times. In DNA, the CDR3 is TGCAGTGCTTACCAGACAGGGAACAGTCGTGAAGAGACCCAGTACTTC. This encodes CSAYQTGNSREETQYF. The V and J genes are TRBV20-1 and TRBJ2-5, with TRBD1 matching over 7 bases. Germline lookup yields CDR1 DFQATT and CDR2 SNEGSKA (reference sequence). This CDR3 region has 16 residues. The ends lost 5 bases at V and 3 bases at J; junction bases unmatched: 15.

In its sample, this clonotype was seen many times. The rearrangement uses TRBV5-6 and TRBJ2-4; the D is unclear. The J call could be wrong; TRBJ2-5 is a better fit for the DNA end. The CDR3 consists of 11 residues. Germline loops: CDR1 SGHDT, CDR2 YYEEEE. CDR3 loop: CASSLGKTQYF. CDR3 bases: TGTGCCAGCAGCTTGGGAAAGACCCAGTACTTC.

This clonotype was observed a few times. The gene calls are TRBV29-1 and TRBJ1-1; D gene ambiguous. V was pared by 7 bases and J by 4 bases, with 10 bases between. The CDR3 length is 11 residues. The germline V gene has CDR1 SQVTM and CDR2 ANQGSEA. Here the CDR3 DNA reads TGCAGCGCAACCGCCGGCACTGAAGCTTTCTTT. Encoded protein: CSATAGTEAFF.

This clonotype was observed a handful of times. This chain uses TRBV11-2 with TRBJ2-7; TRBD2 is a possible D gene (6 bases). V was trimmed by 1 base and J by 3 bases, leaving 13 bases between them. CDR1 and CDR2 from the germline V gene are SGHAT and FQNNGV. The length of the CDR3 is 15 residues. This CDR3 reads CASSLASEENYEQYF. The DNA for the CDR3 is TGTGCCAGCAGCTTAGCTAGCGAGGAGAACTACGAGCAGTACTTC. The full variable domain, in which reference TRBV11-2 and TRBJ2-7 provide the parts outside the CDR3, is EAGVAQSPRYKIIEKRQSVAFWCNPISGHATLYWYQQILGQGPKLLIQFQNNGVVDDSQLPKDRFSAERLKGVDSTLKIQPAKLEDSAVYLCASSLASEENYEQYFGPGTRLTVT.

Comments on this clonotype: A read error is possible here, since a much larger clone lies one base away. The V call is TRBV27, the J call TRBJ2-7; 10 nucleotides match TRBD1. CDR1 MNHEY and CDR2 SMNVEV come from the germline V gene (reference sequence). The length of the CDR3 is 13 residues. Here the CDR3 DNA reads TGTACCAGCAATCCCGGGACAGGGGTTAAGCAGTACTTC. Protein product: CTSNPGTGVKQYF.

The rearrangement links TRBV7-9 to TRBJ1-1, with D hard to call. The V and J ends lost 2 bases and 1 base respectively, with 8 bases between them. The germline CDR1 and CDR2 sequences are SEHNR and FQNEAQ (reference sequence). The CDR3 runs to 14 residues. CDR3 in DNA: TGTGCCAGCAGCTTAACCTTTGCGAACACTGAAGCTTTCTTT. Its translation: CASSLTFANTEAFF.

This clonotype was detected only a few times. The chain is built from TRBV27 and TRBJ1-1; 7 bases fit TRBD1. The CDR3 totals 14 residues. V shed 5 bases and J 2 bases; nucleotides not matched to a gene: 5. In germline, CDR1 is MNHEY, CDR2 SMNVEV (reference sequence). The CDR3 spells CASSPYRGNTEAFF. The CDR3 DNA reads as TGTGCCAGCAGTCCCTACAGGGGTAACACTGAAGCTTTCTTT.

Concerning this clonotype itself: A much bigger clone sits one base away, suggesting this may be a read error. The chain combines TRBV25-1 with TRBJ2-1; 9 nucleotides match TRBD2. From germline, CDR1 is MGHDK and CDR2 SYGVNS. Trimming removed 3 bases from V and 7 bases from J; junction bases left unmatched: 10. The CDR3 runs 16 residues. In DNA form, the CDR3 reads TGTGCCAGCAGTGAGACTAGCGGAGATACTGATAATGAGCAGTTCTTC. Protein product: CASSETSGDTDNEQFF.

Details on this clonotype: A much larger clone differs from this one at a single base, so this may be a read error. This chain uses TRBV27 with TRBJ2-5, with a possible D match to TRBD2 (6 bases). CDR1 MNHEY and CDR2 SMNVEV come from the germline V gene (reference sequence). V was clipped by 0 bases and J by 7 bases, with 15 bases between them. The CDR3 covers 15 residues. The CDR3 nucleotides read TGTGCCAGCAGTTTATCGGGGGGTTATTGGGGGACCCAGTACTTC. Its protein is CASSLSGGYWGTQYF.

This clonotype was seen repeatedly, ten times or more. The V call is TRBV5-6, the J call TRBJ2-1; no definite D call. The CDR3 is made up of 14 amino acids. Trimming took off 0 bases at V and 3 bases at J, with 7 bases between the two ends. Germline lookup yields CDR1 SGHDT and CDR2 YYEEEE. CDR3 sequence (DNA): TGTGCCAGCAGCTTGGGTCAGGACTACAATGAGCAGTTCTTC. Amino acid sequence: CASSLGQDYNEQFF.

Details on this clonotype: An end of the junction differs from the germline gene, which may be a read error. The V gene is TRBV12-3 or TRBV12-4, the J gene TRBJ1-1; no reliable D call. The CDR3 has 8 amino acids. CDR3 region: CTSGQAFF. DNA for the CDR3: TGTACCAGTGGTCAGGCTTTCTTT.

The rearrangement links TRBV19 to TRBJ1-3; D is ambiguous. The CDR3 length is 14 residues. Trimming took off 7 bases at V and 3 bases at J, with 13 bases between the two ends. The germline CDR1 and CDR2 sequences are LNHDA and SQIVND (reference sequence). CDR3 DNA sequence: TGTGCCAGTATCCGAGGGCTGAATGGAAACACCATATATTTT. Translating it yields CASIRGLNGNTIYF.

This clonotype was seen a few times. The genes are TRBV5-6 and TRBJ1-5; maybe TRBD1 (5 bases). Germline CDR1 and CDR2: SGHDT and YYEEEE. Trimming pared 4 bases from V and 5 bases from J, leaving 16 bases between. The CDR3 totals 15 residues. In DNA form, the CDR3 reads TGTGCCAGCAGCGCCGGGACCCTCCTTTATCAGCCCCAGCATTTT. Protein: CASSAGTLLYQPQHF.

This clonotype appeared many times. The chain joins TRBV7-3 to TRBJ2-1; 8 positions match TRBD2. Per germline, CDR1 SGHTA and CDR2 FQGTGA. The CDR3 extends over 13 amino acids. V lost 5 bases to trimming and J lost 8 bases; unmatched junction nucleotides: 5. The CDR3 coding sequence is TGTGCCAGCAGCACCCGGACTAGCCATGAGCAGTTCTTC. Amino acids: CASSTRTSHEQFF.

This clonotype has a count of ten or more. The chain links TRBV7-9 to TRBJ2-1; D remains unclear. The germline gives CDR1 SEHNR, CDR2 FQNEAQ (reference sequence). The CDR3 has 17 amino acids. The V and J ends lost 0 bases and 3 bases respectively, with 15 bases between them. CDR3 residues: CASSLARPPPNYNEQFF. For the CDR3, the DNA is TGTGCCAGCAGCTTAGCCAGGCCACCTCCAAACTACAATGAGCAGTTCTTC.

This clonotype was counted once. This chain uses TRBV5-1 with TRBJ2-5, with TRBD2 as a possible D gene (5 bases). V lost 6 bases and J lost 4, with 22 bases in between. CDR3 length equals 16 residues. CDR1 is SGHRS and CDR2 is YFSETQ in the germline V gene. The CDR3 protein is CASTQTPSTARETQYF. CDR3 DNA sequence: TGCGCCAGCACCCAAACCCCTAGCACAGCACGAGAGACCCAGTACTTC.

Worth noting for this clonotype: A much more abundant neighbour one base away suggests this may be a read error. J is TRBJ1-2 and V is TRBV5-6; D possibly corresponds to TRBD1 (5 bases). With 4 bases removed from V and 5 bases from J, the gap between germline ends came to 18 bases. The CDR3 is 15 residues long. In germline, CDR1 is SGHDT, CDR2 YYEEEE. CDR3 DNA sequence: TGTGCCAGCAGCCTCCGGGACGGCGTCTGTTATGGCTACACCTTC. Protein sequence: CASSLRDGVCYGYTF.

This clonotype was observed many times. The CDR3 is CASSVRGLAAYNEQFF. DNA of the CDR3: TGTGCCAGCAGCGTAAGAGGACTAGCGGCCTACAATGAGCAGTTCTTC. The chain recombines TRBV9 with TRBJ2-1, with TRBD2 identical over 10 bases. V dropped 1 base and J dropped 2; count of bases not matched to a gene: 3. The CDR3 covers 16 residues. CDR1 and CDR2 from the germline V gene are SGDLS and YYNGEE.

Concerning this clonotype itself: Possible read error: a much larger clone is one base away. The chain has TRBV6-2 or TRBV6-3 and TRBJ1-2, with D maybe TRBD1 (5 bases). The germline CDR1 and CDR2 sequences are MNHEY and SVGEGT. The CDR3 is 12 residues long. The CDR3 protein is CASSYSRDGCTF. In DNA form, the CDR3 reads TGTGCCAGCAGTTACTCTAGGGACGGCTGCACCTTC.

The chain joins TRBV28 to TRBJ2-7, with 8 bases that match TRBD1. The germline V gene encodes CDR1 MDHEN and CDR2 SYDVKM. CDR3 length equals 16 residues. Trimming took 6 bases from V and 3 from J; bases not matched to a gene: 13. The CDR3 loop reads CASSSLGQGECYEQYF. CDR3 coding DNA: TGTGCCAGCAGCTCATTAGGACAGGGAGAGTGCTACGAGCAGTACTTC.

V is TRBV20-1 and J is TRBJ1-2; D remains ambiguous. The CDR3 totals 14 residues. Germline V gene lookup returns CDR1 DFQATT and CDR2 SNEGSKA (reference sequence). Trimming pared 0 bases from V and 2 bases from J, leaving 10 bases between. CDR3 sequence (DNA): TGCAGTGCTAGAGAGGGTGCCGGGAACTATGGCTACACCTTC. The encoded protein is CSAREGAGNYGYTF.